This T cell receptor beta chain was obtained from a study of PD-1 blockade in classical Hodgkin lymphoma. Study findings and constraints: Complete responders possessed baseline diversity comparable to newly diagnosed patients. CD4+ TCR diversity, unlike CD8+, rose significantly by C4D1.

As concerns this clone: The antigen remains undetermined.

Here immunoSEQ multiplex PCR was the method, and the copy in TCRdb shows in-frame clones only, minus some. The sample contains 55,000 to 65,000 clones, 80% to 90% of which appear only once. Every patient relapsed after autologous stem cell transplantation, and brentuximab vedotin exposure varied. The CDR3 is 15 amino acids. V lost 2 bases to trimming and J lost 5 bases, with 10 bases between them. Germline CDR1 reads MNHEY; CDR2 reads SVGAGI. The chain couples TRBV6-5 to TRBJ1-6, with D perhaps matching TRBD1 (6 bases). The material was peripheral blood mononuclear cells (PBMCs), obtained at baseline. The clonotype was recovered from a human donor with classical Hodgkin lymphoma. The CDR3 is CASSYEGTHNSPLHF. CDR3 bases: TGTGCCAGCAGTTACGAAGGGACACATAATTCACCCCTCCACTTT.